This T cell receptor beta chain was captured by sequencing in a study of blood T cell repertoires in COVID-19 (dated by TCRdb to between 2020 and 2021). In the study overall: Samples covering the acute and convalescent phases of COVID-19 were provided by collaborators in the United States, Italy and Spain. HLA class I and class II types, where available, came from metadata supplied by the sample provider rather than from assay-based typing. The sample metadata nearly always contained a de-identified subject ID, COVID-19 status, age in years and sex. The prospective study material was composed of cDNA or gDNA derived from T cells, B-cell-depleted T cells, or PBMCs. The dataset comprised deeply sampled blood TCRbeta repertoires from subjects exposed to, actively infected with, or recovered from COVID-19. The samples were drawn from the first 160 participants of the ongoing ImmuneRACE study and from 950 to 1,500 subjects provided by 6 global collaborators. A freely available public database, intended as a resource for researchers studying the immune response to SARS-CoV-2, is where the repertoires were released.

Another Seattle source contributed samples from volunteer blood donors who had recovered from COVID-19. The collaborating institutions used their own protocols to collect whole blood in K2EDTA tubes. Collaborator samples were shipped for TCRbeta analysis as frozen whole blood, isolated PBMCs, or DNA extracted from either sample type. The full study reports these points: Clinical and demographic metadata were provided uncurated, with the amount varying by source and participant.

The CDR3 runs 17 residues from the cysteine to the phenylalanine. The DNA shown is the 51-base CDR3, in frame from base 1. From a lookup of the germline V gene, CDR1 and CDR2 are SGHTA and FQGNSA. V is trimmed back by 4 bases and J by 7 bases, and the junction contains 15 bases that no gene match accounts for. TCRbeta CDR3 regions were amplified from genomic DNA using the immunoSEQ Assay, a bias-controlled multiplex PCR. On the authors' methods: Nucleated cell counts per sample were estimated from amplification of reference gene primers within the assay. To quantify the absolute abundance of each unique TCRbeta CDR3 rearrangement, sequence reads were collapsed and filtered. For each sample, productive Simpson clonality was calculated as the square root of Simpson's diversity index across productive rearrangements. TCRdb retrieved this table from immuneACCESS and kept in-frame rearrangements only. Not all clones are present; in checked studies, unresolved V genes account for under half, and no reason is known for the remainder. V, J and clone size are taken as reported in that table, and D and trimming were inferred from the DNA itself. The sample yields around 290,000 clones; 87% were counted once. Jointly, the top ten make up less than 9.5% of the sample.

Worth noting for this clone: What antigen it recognizes has not been identified. No quality values exist for individual bases; no much larger clone is one base distant.

This receptor was identified in a woman aged 45-65 years who had recovered from COVID-19. The sequence links TRBV7-2 to TRBJ2-5; TRBD2 agrees with 10 junctional bases. Sequencing was performed on peripheral blood. The CDR3 in this case is CASSSRPSGGASGTQYF. The nucleotides read TGTGCCAGCAGCTCCCGCCCGAGCGGGGGGGCCTCGGGGACCCAGTACTTC. The variable domain in full, with residues beyond the CDR3 obtained from the reference TRBV7-2 and TRBJ2-5 genes, is GAGVSQSPSNKVTEKGKDVELRCDPISGHTALYWYRQSLGQGLEFLIYFQGNSAPDKSGLPSDRFSAERTGGSVSTLTIQRTQQEDSAVYLCASSSRPSGGASGTQYFGPGTRLLVL.